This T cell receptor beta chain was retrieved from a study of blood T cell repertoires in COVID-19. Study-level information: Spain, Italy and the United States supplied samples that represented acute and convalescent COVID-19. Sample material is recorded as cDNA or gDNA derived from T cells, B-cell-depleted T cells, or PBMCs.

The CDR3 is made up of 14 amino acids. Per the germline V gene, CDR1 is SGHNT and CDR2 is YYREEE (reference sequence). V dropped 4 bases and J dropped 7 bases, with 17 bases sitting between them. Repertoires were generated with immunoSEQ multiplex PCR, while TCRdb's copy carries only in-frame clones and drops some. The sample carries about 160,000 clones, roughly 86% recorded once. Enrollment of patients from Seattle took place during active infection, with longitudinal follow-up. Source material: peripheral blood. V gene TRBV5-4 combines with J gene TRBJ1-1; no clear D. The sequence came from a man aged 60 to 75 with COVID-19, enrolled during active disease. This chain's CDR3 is CASSTSPWEGEAFF. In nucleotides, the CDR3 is TGTGCCAGCAGCACATCTCCGTGGGAGGGTGAAGCTTTCTTT.